This TCR beta chain was documented in a study of long-term antiretroviral therapy in people with HIV. The immunoSEQ assay was v3.0, run at survey level. Method: immunoSEQ multiplex PCR; TCRdb's copy keeps in-frame clones and lacks some. The table includes roughly 37,000 clones, roughly 80% detected once. CDR3 size: 16 residues. J gave up 2 bases and V 2 bases, and 3 bases lay outside the gene matches. Germline lookup yields CDR1 MNHEY and CDR2 SVGAGI. On this clone: Its antigen is currently unknown.

Findings and caveats of the study: Clones showing expansion before ART dominated the repertoire at all time points. When set beside controls, HIV repertoires had CDR3 length ranges that were narrower. ART-treated samples gained diversity yet remained below transplant donor controls.

The J gene is TRBJ2-3, the V gene TRBV6-5, with TRBD2 matching over 11 bases. This TCR derives from a man aged 30 to 39 with HIV. The material was unsorted PBMCs, obtained 3.4 years after starting antiretroviral therapy. CDR3 bases: TGTGCCAGCAGTTACCTAGCGGGAGGCGTCACAGATACGCAGTATTTT. As protein: CASSYLAGGVTDTQYF.